The sample holds many counts of the clone carrying this TCR beta chain. The record originates from a study of T cell repertoires in cytomegalovirus infection. TCRdb analysed the reads with MiXCR anew, one entry per CDR3 protein. The table shows 250,000 or so distinct CDR3 sequences, with roughly an eighth occurring only once. Germline V lookup: CDR1 SGHTA, CDR2 FQGNSA. V was clipped by 5 bases and J by 4 bases; unmatched bases: 7. This CDR3 spans 16 amino acids. The V gene is TRBV7-2, the J gene TRBJ2-2, with 10 positions matching TRBD1. This TCR was recovered from a human donor in good health (CMV status not recorded). Some clones in this sample may be carry-over from other donors' samples. The sample consisted of PBMCs. The CDR3 spells CASSLRDRGVTGELFF. CDR3 nucleotides: TGTGCCAGCAGCCTCAGGGACAGGGGAGTCACCGGGGAGCTGTTTTTT.